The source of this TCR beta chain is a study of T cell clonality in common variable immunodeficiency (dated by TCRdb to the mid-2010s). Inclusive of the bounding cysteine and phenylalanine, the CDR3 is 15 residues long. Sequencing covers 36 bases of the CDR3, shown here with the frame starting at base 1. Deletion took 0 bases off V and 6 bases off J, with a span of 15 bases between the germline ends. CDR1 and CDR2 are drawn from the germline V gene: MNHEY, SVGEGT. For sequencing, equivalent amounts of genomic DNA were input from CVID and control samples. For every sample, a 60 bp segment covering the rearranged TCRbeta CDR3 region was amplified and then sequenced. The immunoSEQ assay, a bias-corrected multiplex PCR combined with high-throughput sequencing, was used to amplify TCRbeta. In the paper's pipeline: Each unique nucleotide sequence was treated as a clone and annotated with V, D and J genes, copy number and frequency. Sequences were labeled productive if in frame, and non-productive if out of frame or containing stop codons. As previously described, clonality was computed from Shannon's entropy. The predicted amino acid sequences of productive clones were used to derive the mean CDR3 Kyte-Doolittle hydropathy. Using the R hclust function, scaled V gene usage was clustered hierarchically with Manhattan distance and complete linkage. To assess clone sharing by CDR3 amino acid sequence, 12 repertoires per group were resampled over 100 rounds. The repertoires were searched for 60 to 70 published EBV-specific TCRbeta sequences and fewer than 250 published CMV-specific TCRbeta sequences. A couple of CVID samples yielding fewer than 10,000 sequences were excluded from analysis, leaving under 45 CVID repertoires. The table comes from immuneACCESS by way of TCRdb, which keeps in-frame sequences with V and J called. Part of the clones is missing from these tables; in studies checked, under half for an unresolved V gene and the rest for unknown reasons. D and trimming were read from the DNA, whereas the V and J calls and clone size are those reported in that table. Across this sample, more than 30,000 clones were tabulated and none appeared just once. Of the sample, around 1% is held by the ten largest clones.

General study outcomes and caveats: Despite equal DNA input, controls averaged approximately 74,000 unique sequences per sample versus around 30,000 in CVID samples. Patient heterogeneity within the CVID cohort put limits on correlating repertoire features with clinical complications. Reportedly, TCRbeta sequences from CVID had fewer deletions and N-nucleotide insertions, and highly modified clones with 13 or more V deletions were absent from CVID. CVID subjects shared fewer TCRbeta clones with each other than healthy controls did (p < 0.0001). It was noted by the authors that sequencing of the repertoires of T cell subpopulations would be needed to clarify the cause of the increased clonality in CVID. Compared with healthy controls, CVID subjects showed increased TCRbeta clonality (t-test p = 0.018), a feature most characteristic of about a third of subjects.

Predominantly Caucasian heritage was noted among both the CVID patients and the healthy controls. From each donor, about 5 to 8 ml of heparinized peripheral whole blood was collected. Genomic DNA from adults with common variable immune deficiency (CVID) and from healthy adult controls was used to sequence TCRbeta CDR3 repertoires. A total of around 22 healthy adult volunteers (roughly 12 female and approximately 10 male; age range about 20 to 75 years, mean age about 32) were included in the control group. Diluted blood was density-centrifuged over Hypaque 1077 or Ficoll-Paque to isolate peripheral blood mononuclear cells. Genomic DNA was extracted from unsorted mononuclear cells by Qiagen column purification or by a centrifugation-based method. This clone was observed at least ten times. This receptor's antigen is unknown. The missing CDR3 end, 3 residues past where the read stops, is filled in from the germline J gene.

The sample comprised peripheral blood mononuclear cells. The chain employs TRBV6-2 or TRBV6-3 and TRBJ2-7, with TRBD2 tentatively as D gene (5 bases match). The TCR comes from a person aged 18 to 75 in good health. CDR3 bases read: TGTGCCAGCAGTTACTCGGATGTCCGGGGTCCCGAG. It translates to CASSYSDVRGPE. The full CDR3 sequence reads CASSYSDVRGPEQYF.